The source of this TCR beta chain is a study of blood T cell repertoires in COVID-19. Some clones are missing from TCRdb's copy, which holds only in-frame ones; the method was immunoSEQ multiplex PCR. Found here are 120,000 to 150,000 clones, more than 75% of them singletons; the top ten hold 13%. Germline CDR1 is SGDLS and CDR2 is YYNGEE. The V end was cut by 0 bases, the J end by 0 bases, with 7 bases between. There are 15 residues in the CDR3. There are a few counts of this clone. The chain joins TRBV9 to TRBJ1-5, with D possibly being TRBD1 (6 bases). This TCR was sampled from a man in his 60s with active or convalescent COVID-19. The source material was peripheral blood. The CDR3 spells CASSVGDISNQPQHF. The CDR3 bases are TGTGCCAGCAGCGTAGGGGACATTAGCAATCAGCCCCAGCATTTT.